These 2 T cell receptor beta chains came from one sample sequenced in a study of blood T cell repertoires in COVID-19. Data came from immunoSEQ multiplex PCR; TCRdb stores just in-frame clones and leaves some out. The repertoire holds some 110,000 clones, with approximately 85% as singletons. The sample comprised peripheral blood. The receptors shown here come from a man in his sixties with acute or convalescent COVID-19.

The chain uses TRBV12-5 and TRBJ2-5, with unresolved D. The ends were cut back, 1 base at V and 2 bases at J, with 5 bases in the middle. Germline V gene sequence: CDR1 LGHNT, CDR2 FRNRAP. The CDR3 has 13 amino acids. The CDR3 spells CASGLGIQETQYF. The CDR3, as DNA: TGTGCTAGTGGTTTGGGTATACAAGAGACCCAGTACTTC.

V usage is TRBV7-9 and J usage is TRBJ2-5; D not certain. Germline CDR1 SEHNR, CDR2 FQNEAQ (reference sequence). Trimming left V 5 bases short and J 2 bases short, with 6 bases between. The CDR3 is made up of 12 amino acids. In DNA, the CDR3 is TGTGCCAGCAGCCTTAATCAAGAGACCCAGTACTTC. The encoded protein is CASSLNQETQYF.